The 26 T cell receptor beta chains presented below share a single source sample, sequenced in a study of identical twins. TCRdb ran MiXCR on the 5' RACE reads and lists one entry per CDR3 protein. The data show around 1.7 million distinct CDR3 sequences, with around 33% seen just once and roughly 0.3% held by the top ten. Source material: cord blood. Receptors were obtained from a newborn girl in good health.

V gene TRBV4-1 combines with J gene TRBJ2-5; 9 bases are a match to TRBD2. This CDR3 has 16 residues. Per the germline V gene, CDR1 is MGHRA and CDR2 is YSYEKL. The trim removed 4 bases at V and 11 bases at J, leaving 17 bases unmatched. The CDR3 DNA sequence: TGCGCCAGCAGCCCTAAAAGCGGGGGGACCTACAATGAGCAGTACTTC. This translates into CASSPKSGGTYNEQYF.

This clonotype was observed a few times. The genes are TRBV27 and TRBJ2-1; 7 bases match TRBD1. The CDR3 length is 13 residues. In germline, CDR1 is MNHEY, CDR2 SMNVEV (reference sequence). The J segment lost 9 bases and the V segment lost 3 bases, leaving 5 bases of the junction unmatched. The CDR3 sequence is CASSFIQGSEQFF. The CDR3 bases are TGTGCCAGCAGTTTTATACAGGGGAGTGAGCAGTTCTTC.

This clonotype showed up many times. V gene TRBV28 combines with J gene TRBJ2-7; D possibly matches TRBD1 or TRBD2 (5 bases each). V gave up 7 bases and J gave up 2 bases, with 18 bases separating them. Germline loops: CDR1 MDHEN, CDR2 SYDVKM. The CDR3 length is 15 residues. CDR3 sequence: CASMENRDATYEQYF. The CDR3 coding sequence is TGTGCCAGCATGGAAAACCGGGACGCTACCTACGAGCAGTACTTC.

Written as DNA, the CDR3 is TGTGCCAGCAGCTTAGCTTCTAGCGTGAGGTACAATGAGCAGTTCTTC. Translation gives CASSLASSVRYNEQFF. The V gene is TRBV7-8, the J gene TRBJ2-1; the D gene is possibly TRBD2 (6 bases). V was cut by 0 bases and J by 4 bases, with 13 bases left in between. The CDR3 is 16 amino acids. Per germline, CDR1 SGHVS and CDR2 FQNEAQ.

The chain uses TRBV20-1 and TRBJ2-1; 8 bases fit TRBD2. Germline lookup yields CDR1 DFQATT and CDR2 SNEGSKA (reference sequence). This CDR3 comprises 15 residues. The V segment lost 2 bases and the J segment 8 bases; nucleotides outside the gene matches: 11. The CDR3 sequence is CSARPLTGGPHEQFF. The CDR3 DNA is TGCAGTGCTAGACCTTTAACGGGGGGGCCGCATGAGCAGTTCTTC.

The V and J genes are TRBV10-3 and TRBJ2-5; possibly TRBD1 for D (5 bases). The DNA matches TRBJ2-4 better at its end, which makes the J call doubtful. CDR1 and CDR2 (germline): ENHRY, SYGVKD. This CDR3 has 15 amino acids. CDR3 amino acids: CAISGAQGLRYIQYF. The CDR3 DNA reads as TGTGCCATCAGTGGGGCCCAGGGATTAAGGTACATTCAGTACTTC.

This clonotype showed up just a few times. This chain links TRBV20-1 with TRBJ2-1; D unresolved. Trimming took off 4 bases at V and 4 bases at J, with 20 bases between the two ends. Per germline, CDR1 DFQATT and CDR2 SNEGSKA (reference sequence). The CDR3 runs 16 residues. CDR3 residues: CSAMKSPGRFYNEQFF. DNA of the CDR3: TGCAGTGCTATGAAGTCCCCGGGCAGGTTTTACAATGAGCAGTTCTTC.

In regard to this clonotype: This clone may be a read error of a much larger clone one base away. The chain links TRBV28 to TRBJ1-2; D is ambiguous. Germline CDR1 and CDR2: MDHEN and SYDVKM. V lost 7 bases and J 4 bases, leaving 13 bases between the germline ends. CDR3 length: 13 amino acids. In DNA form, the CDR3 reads TGTGCCAGCAATTCCCACGGTCGCTATGGCTACACCTTC. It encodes CASNSHGRYGYTF.

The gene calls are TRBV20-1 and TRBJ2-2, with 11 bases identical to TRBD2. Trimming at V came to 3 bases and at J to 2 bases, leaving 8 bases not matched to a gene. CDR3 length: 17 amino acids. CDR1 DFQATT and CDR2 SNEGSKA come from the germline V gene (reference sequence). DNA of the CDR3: TGCAGTGCTAGTACTAGCGGGGGCCCATTAAACACCGGGGAGCTGTTTTTT. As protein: CSASTSGGPLNTGELFF.

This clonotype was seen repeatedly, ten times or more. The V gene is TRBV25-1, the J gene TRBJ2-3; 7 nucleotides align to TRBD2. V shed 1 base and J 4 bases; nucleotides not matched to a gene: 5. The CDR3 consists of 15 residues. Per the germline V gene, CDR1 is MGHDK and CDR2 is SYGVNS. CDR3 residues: CASSELGLVPDTQYF. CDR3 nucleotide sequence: TGTGCCAGCAGTGAATTAGGACTAGTACCAGATACGCAGTATTTT.

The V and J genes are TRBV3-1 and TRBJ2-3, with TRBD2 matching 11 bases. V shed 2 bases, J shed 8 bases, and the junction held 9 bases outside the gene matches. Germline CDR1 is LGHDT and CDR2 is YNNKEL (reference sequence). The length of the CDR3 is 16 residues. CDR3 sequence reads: CASSQLTSGTRGTQYF. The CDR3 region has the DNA TGTGCCAGCAGCCAATTGACTAGCGGGACGCGGGGTACGCAGTATTTT.

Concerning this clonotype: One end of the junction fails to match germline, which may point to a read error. The CDR3 DNA is TGTGCCAGCAGTAGTAAGTCTAGCACAGGTACGCAGTATTTT. It is translated as CASSSKSSTGTQYF. This rearrangement joins TRBV13 to TRBJ2-3; the D gene could be TRBD1 or TRBD2 (5 bases each). Germline assignment: CDR1 PRHDT and CDR2 FYEKMQ (reference sequence). The CDR3 is made up of 14 amino acids.

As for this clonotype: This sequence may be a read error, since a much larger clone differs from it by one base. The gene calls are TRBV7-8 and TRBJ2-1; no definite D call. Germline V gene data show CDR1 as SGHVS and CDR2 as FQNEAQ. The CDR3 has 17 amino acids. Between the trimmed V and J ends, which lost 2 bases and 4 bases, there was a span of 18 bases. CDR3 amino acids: CASSLRRAVGNYNEQFF. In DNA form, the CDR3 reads TGTGCCAGCAGCTTACGTCGAGCTGTGGGAAATTACAATGAGCAGTTCTTC.

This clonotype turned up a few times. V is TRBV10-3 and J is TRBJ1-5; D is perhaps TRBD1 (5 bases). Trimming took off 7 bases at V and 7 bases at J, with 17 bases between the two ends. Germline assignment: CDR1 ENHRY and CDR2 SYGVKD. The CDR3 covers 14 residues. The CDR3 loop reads CAINSQGFGQPQHF. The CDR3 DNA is TGTGCCATCAATAGCCAGGGTTTCGGGCAGCCCCAGCATTTT.

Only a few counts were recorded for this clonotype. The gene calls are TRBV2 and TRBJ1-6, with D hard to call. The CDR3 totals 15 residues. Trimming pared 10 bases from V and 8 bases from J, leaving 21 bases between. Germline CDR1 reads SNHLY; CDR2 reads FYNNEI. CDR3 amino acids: CAISPGRHPHSPLHF. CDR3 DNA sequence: TGTGCCATCTCCCCTGGCAGGCATCCCCATTCACCCCTCCACTTT. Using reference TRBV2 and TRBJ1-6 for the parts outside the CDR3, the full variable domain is EPEVTQTPSHQVTQMGQEVILRCVPISNHLYFYWYRQILGQKVEFLVSFYNNEISEKSEIFDDQFSVERPDGSNFTLKIRSTKLEDSAMYFCAISPGRHPHSPLHFGNGTRLTVT.

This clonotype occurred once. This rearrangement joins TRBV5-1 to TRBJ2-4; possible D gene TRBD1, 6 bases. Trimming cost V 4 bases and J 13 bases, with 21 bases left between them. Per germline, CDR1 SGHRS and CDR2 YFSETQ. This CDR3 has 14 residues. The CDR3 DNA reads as TGCGCCAGCAGCAATCGGACAGTCACCTACAAGCAGTACTTC. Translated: CASSNRTVTYKQYF.

This CDR3 reads CASSQGQSERSYEQYF. CDR3 bases: TGTGCCAGCAGCCAAGGACAGTCGGAGCGGTCCTACGAGCAGTACTTC. The chain employs TRBV4-2 and TRBJ2-7, with D possibly called TRBD1 or TRBD2 (5 bases each). The germline V and J ends were trimmed by 1 base and 1 base, with 14 bases remaining between them. This CDR3 comprises 16 residues. The germline CDR1 and CDR2 sequences are LGHNA and YNFKEQ.

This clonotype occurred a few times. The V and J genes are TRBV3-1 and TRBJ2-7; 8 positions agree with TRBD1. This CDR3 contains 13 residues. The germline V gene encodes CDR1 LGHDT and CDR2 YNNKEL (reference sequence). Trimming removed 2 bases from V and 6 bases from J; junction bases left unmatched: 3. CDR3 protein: CASSQLDRGEQYF. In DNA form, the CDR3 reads TGTGCCAGCAGCCAACTAGACAGGGGCGAGCAGTACTTC.

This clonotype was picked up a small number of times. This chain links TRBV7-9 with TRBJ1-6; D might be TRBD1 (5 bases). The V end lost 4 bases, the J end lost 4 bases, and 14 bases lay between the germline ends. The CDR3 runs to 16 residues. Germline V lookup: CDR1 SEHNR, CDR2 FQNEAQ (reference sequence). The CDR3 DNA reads TGTGCCAGCAGCTCACAGAGTGGGGGGTATAATTCACCCCTCCACTTT. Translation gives CASSSQSGGYNSPLHF. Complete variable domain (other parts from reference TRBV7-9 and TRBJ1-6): DTGVSQNPRHKITKRGQNVTFRCDPISEHNRLYWYRQTLGQGPEFLTYFQNEAQLEKSRLLSDRFSAERPKGSFSTLEIQRTEQGDSAMYLCASSSQSGGYNSPLHFGNGTRLTVT.

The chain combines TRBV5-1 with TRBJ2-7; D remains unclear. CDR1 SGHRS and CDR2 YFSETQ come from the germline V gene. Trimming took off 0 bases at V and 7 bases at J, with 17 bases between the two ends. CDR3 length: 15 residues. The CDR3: CASSLAGSISNEQYF. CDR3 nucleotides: TGCGCCAGCAGCTTGGCCGGTTCCATAAGCAATGAGCAGTACTTC.

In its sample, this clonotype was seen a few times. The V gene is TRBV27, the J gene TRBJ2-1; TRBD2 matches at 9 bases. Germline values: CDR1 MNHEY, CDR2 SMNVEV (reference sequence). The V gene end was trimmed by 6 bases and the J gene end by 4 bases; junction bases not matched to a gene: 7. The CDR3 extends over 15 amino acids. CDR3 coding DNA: TGTGCCAGCAGAAGACCGGGACTAGCATACAATGAGCAGTTCTTC. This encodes CASRRPGLAYNEQFF.

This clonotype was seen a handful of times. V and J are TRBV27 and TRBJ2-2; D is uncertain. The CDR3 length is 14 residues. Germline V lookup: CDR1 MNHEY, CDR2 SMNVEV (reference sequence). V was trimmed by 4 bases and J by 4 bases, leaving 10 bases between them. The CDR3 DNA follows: TGTGCCAGCAGTTCCCGAACCTCCACCGGGGAGCTGTTTTTT. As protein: CASSSRTSTGELFF.

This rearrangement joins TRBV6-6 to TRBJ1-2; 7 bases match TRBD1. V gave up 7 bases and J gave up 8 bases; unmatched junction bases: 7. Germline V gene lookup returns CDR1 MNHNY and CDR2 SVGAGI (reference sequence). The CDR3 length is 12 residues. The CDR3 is CASTFRGEGYTF. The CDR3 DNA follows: TGTGCCAGCACCTTCAGGGGGGAAGGCTACACCTTC.

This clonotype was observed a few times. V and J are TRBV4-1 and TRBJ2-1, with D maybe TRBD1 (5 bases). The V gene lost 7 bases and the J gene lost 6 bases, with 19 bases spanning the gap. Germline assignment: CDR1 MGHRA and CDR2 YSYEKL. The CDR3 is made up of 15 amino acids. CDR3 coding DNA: TGCGCCAGCACCCTAAGTCAGGGCGCCCTCAATGAGCAGTTCTTC. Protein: CASTLSQGALNEQFF.

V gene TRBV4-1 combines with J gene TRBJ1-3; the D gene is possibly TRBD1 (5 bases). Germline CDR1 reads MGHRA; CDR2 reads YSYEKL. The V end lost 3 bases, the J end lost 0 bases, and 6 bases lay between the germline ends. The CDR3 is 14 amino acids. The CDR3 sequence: CASSQTVSGNTIYF. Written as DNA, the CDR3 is TGCGCCAGCAGCCAGACAGTCTCTGGAAACACCATATATTTT.

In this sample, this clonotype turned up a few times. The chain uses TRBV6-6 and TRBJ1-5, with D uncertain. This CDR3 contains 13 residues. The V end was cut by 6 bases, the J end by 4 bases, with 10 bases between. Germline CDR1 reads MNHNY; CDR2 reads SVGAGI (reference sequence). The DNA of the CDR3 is TGTGCCAGCAGAAAGGACGGGAATCAGCCCCAGCATTTT. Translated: CASRKDGNQPQHF.